This T cell receptor beta chain is drawn from a study of blood T cell repertoires in COVID-19. The recovered donors of Cohort 3 showed two negative PCRs, clearance, or symptom resolution. Germline lookup yields CDR1 MDHEN and CDR2 SYDVKM. Trimming left V 7 bases short and J 4 bases short, with 16 bases between. The CDR3 is 15 residues long. TCRdb's copy holds only in-frame clones and misses some; the assay was immunoSEQ multiplex PCR. The table lists approximately 250,000 clones, almost 85% of them singletons. The clonotype was recovered from a man in his forties or fifties who had recovered from COVID-19. This chain connects TRBV28 to TRBJ1-4; D may be TRBD1 (6 bases). Sequenced material: PBMCs or T cells enriched from blood (not recorded which). The CDR3 loop reads CASTSGGQLNEKLFF. CDR3 DNA: TGTGCCAGCACTTCGGGCGGACAGCTTAATGAAAAACTGTTTTTT.